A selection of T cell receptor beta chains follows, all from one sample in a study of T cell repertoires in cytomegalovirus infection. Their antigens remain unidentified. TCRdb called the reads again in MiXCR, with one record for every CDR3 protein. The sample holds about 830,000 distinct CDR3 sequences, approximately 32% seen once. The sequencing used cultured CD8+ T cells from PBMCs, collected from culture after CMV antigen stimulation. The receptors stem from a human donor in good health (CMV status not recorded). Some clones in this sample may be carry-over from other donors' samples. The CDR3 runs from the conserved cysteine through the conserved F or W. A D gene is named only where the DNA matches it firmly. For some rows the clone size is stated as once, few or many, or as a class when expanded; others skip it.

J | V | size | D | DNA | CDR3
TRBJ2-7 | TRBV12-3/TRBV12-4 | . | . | TGTGCCAGCAGTTTTGGGGGGCCTCACGAGCAGTACTTC | CASSFGGPHEQYF
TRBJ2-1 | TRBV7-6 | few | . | TGTGCCAGCAGCTTAATTGCTCAAACCTACAATGAGCAGTTCTTC | CASSLIAQTYNEQFF
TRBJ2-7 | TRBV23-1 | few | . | TGCGCCTTCCAGCAAAACAGGTGGACGGTGAGCTCCTACGAGCAGTACTTC | CAFQQNRWTVSSYEQYF
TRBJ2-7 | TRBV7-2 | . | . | TGTGCCAGCAGCTTACCCAGTCGGGCAGCGGGTGAATATCCGAGCTCCTACGAGCAGTACTTC | CASSLPSRAAGEYPSSYEQYF
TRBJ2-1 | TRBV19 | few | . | TGTGCCAGTAGTATTATTCGTGGGGCTTGGGACAATGAGCAGTTCTTC | CASSIIRGAWDNEQFF
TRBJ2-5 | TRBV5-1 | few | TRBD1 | TGCGCCAGCAGCTTCTATCGACAGGGAAGTCGCGAGACCCAGTACTTC | CASSFYRQGSRETQYF
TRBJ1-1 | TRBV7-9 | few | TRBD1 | TGTGCCAGCAGCAGGACAGGAGACCTGAACACTGAAGCTTTCTTT | CASSRTGDLNTEAFF
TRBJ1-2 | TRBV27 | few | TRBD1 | TGTGCCAGCAGTCGGACAGGGGTGGGCTATGGCTACACCTTC | CASSRTGVGYGYTF
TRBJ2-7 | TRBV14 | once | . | TGTGCCAGCAGCGGCCATCTAGCGCGAGAGCAGTACTTC | CASSGHLAREQYF
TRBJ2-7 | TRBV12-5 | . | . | TGTGCTAGTGGTTTGCCCCGTAGTGGTACCTACGAGCAGTACTTC | CASGLPRSGTYEQYF
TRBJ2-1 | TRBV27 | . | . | TGTGCCAGCAGTTCCCCAGGGGGAGGCGACAATGAGCAGTTCTTC | CASSSPGGGDNEQFF
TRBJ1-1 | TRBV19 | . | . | TGTGCCAGTAGTGTCCAGCCGATCATCAACACTGAAGCTTTCTTT | CASSVQPIINTEAFF
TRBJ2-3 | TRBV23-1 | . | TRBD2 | TGCGCCAGCAGTCGACCTTCCCTTGAGCGGGGGGCAGGAGGTGCGCAGTATTTT | CASSRPSLERGAGGAQYF
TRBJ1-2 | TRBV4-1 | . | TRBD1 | TGCGCCAGCAGCCAACGAACCGGACAGGCGGTTAGCTATGGCTACACCTTC | CASSQRTGQAVSYGYTF
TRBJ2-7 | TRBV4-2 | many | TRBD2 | TGTGCCAGCAGCCAGGGACTAGCGGGGGCCTACGAGCAGTACTTC | CASSQGLAGAYEQYF
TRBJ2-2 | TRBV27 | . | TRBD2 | TGTGCCAGCAGGGGTCCTAGCGGGGGGGCCAGTGGGGAGCTGTTTTTT | CASRGPSGGASGELFF
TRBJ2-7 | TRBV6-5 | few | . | TGTGCCAGCAGTTACACCGGGACACCCTACGAGCAGTACTTC | CASSYTGTPYEQYF
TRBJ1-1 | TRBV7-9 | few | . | TGTGCCAGCAGGCCACTAGGGGAAGCTCACTTTTTTCACGCTGAAGCTTTCTTT | CASRPLGEAHFFHAEAFF
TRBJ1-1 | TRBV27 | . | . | TGTGCCAGCAGTTCAACGTTTGCTGAAGCTTTCTTT | CASSSTFAEAFF
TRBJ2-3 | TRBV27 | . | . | TGTGCCAGCCTGGACAGGGAGGGGCCAGATACGCAGTATTTT | CASLDREGPDTQYF
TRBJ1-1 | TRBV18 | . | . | TGTGCCAGCTCACCGAACCATAAGGGACCAAAGAATTTGAACACTGAAGCTTTCTTT | CASSPNHKGPKNLNTEAFF
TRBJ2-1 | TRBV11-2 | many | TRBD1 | TGTGCCATCGACGACAGGGAACCCTACAATGAGCAGTTCTTC | CAIDDREPYNEQFF
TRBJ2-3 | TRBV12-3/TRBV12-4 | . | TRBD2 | TGTGCCAGCAGTTTCTCTAGCGGGGGGCGGGGGACCGGCACAGATACGCAGTATTTT | CASSFSSGGRGTGTDTQYF
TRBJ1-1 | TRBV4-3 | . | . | TGCGCCAGCAGCCATCCCAGTGCCATCGGTGAAGCTTTCTTT | CASSHPSAIGEAFF
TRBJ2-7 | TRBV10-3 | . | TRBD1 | TGTGCCATCAGAGGACAGGGGGAAGCCTACGAGCAGTACTTC | CAIRGQGEAYEQYF
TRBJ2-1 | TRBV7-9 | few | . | TGTGCCAGCAGCTTAGATAGGCCGAACAATGAGCAGTTCTTC | CASSLDRPNNEQFF
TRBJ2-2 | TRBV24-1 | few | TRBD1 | TGTGCCACCAGCCCTCGTTCCACGGACAGGGGTATTGCGGCCGGGGAGCTGTTTTTT | CATSPRSTDRGIAAGELFF
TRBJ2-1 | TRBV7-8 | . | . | TGTGCCAGCAGCTACCTCGGACGGTCGGGAGCCAATGAGCAGTTCTTC | CASSYLGRSGANEQFF
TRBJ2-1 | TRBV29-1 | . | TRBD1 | TGCAGCGTTTTAGGGGGCCTCCACACTTACAATGAGCAGTTCTTC | CSVLGGLHTYNEQFF
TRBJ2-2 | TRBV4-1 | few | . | TGCGCCAGCAGCCAAGGGCAACTAGCCGGCGGGGAGCTGTTTTTT | CASSQGQLAGGELFF
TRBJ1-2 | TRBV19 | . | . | TGTGCCAGTACCTCATCCTTGGGGCTGGGCTATGGCTACACCTTC | CASTSSLGLGYGYTF
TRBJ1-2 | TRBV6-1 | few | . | TGTGCCAGCAGTGAACTTTGGGGGTCCGATGGCTACACCTTC | CASSELWGSDGYTF
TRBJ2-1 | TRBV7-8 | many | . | TGTGCCAGCAGCCGGGGTTACAATGAGCAGTTCTTC | CASSRGYNEQFF
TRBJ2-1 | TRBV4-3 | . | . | TGCGCCAGCAGCCAATATGTAGGTGGCAATGAGCAGTTCTTC | CASSQYVGGNEQFF
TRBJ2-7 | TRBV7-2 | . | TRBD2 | TGTGCCAGCAGCTTAGAGGCTAGCGGGGGGGGTCTGCCCTACGAGCAGTACTTC | CASSLEASGGGLPYEQYF
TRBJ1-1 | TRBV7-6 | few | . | TGTGCCAGCAGCTATCGGGGCTTGGGGGCTGAAGCTTTCTTT | CASSYRGLGAEAFF
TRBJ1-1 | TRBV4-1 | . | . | TGCGCCAGCAGCCAAGATCTTTCGGGACCCCGGAACACTGAAGCTTTCTTT | CASSQDLSGPRNTEAFF
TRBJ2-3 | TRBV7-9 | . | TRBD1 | TGTGCCAGCAGGACGAAAGGGGGCACGACAGGTACGCAGTATTTT | CASRTKGGTTGTQYF
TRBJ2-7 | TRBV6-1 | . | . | TGTGCCAGCAGTCCCCCTTTCCCCGGGGGCGAGCAGTACTTC | CASSPPFPGGEQYF
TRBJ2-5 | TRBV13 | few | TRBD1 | TGTGCCAGCAGCTTACAGGGGGTCCCGAACCCGTACCAAGAGACCCAGTACTTC | CASSLQGVPNPYQETQYF
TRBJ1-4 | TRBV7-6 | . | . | TGTGCCAGCACTAATTCCCCGGTGTCCGCTAATGAAAAACTGTTTTTT | CASTNSPVSANEKLFF
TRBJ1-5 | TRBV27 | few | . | TGTGCCAGCAGTTTCATTAGTAGGGGTCGCAATCAGCCCCAGCATTTT | CASSFISRGRNQPQHF
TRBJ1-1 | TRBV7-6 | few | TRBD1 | TGTGCCAGCAGCTTATCCCCCTGGACAGGGCGAAGGACTGAAGCTTTCTTT | CASSLSPWTGRRTEAFF
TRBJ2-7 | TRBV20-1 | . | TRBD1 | TGCAGTGCTACACCGGGACAGAGGAGCTCCTACGAGCAGTACTTC | CSATPGQRSSYEQYF
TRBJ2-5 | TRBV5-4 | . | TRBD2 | TGTGCCAGCAGTATTCTAGCGGGGGACACCCAAGAGACCCAGTACTTC | CASSILAGDTQETQYF
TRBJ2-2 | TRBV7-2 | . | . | TGTGCCAGCAGCCCCATAGGTCCCGGGGAGCTGTTTTTT | CASSPIGPGELFF
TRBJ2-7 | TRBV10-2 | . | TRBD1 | TGCGCCAGCACGCTTTTTAGGACAGGGGCTTCCCCCGAGCAGTACTTC | CASTLFRTGASPEQYF
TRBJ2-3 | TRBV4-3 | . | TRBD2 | TGCGCCAGCAGCCAAGAGGTGATAGCGGGGGCTGATACGCAGTATTTT | CASSQEVIAGADTQYF
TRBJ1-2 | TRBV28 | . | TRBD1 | TGTGCCAGCAGACGGGACAGCTCATTCTATGGCTACACCTTC | CASRRDSSFYGYTF
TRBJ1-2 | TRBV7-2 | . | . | TGTGCCAGCCTCCACCCGCAGGGGACGGGCTACACCTTC | CASLHPQGTGYTF
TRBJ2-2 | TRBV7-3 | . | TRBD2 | TGTGCCAGCAGCTGGACTAGCGGATACACCGGGGAGCTGTTTTTT | CASSWTSGYTGELFF
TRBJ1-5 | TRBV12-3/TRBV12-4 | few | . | TGTGCCAGCAGTTTAAGGGACAAGTGGCCCCAGCATTTT | CASSLRDKWPQHF
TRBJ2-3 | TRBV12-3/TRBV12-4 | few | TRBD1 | TGTGCCAGCAGTTTAGGGGACAGGGACACAGATACGCAGTATTTT | CASSLGDRDTDTQYF
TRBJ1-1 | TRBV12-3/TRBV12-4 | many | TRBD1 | TGTGCCAGCAGTTTTCTACAGGGGGCTCTCACTGAAGCTTTCTTT | CASSFLQGALTEAFF
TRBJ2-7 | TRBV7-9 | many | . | TGTGCCAGCAGCTTCCGGGGGGCCCTCTACGAGCAGTACTTC | CASSFRGALYEQYF
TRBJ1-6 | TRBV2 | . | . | TGTGCCAGCAGTGAGAGACAGAATCCCCTAAGCTCCTATAATTCACCCCTCCACTTT | CASSERQNPLSSYNSPLHF
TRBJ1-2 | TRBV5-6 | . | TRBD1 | TGTGCCAGCAGCTCGACCGCACGGAGGACAGGACCCTATGGCTACACCTTC | CASSSTARRTGPYGYTF
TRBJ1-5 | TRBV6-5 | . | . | TGTGCCAGCAGGGGCGGGTTCAATCAGCCCCAGCATTTT | CASRGGFNQPQHF
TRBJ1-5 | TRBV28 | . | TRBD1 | TGTGCCAGCAGTTTTGGGGACAGTCAAAATCAGCCCCAGCATTTT | CASSFGDSQNQPQHF